Presented here are 5 T cell receptor beta chains from one specimen sequenced in a study of regulatory and conventional T cells in RAG deficiency. Generated by immunoSEQ multiplex PCR, the TCRdb table keeps only in-frame clones and is missing some. The sample has tens of thousands of clones; 75% to 90% are singletons. This sample was shared with a second study, whose subject was regulatory T cells. According to that study: The primer mix had 52 TRBV and 13 TRBJ primers.

Material for sequencing was CD8+ T cells sorted from blood. The receptors here all came from a human donor in good health.

The chain has TRBV15 and TRBJ1-2, with D perhaps TRBD1 (6 bases). V shed 0 bases and J shed 2 bases, with 13 bases lying between them. Germline assignment: CDR1 LNHNV and CDR2 YYDKDF (reference sequence). The CDR3 totals 16 residues. The CDR3 sequence is CATSRDLRQGNYGYTF. CDR3 bases: TGTGCCACCAGCAGAGATCTTCGGCAGGGGAACTATGGCTACACCTTC.

The chain has TRBV27 and TRBJ1-2; D is possibly TRBD1 (6 bases). CDR3 length: 14 amino acids. V lost 2 bases and J 5 bases, leaving 12 bases between the germline ends. Germline loops: CDR1 MNHEY, CDR2 SMNVEV (reference sequence). The CDR3 coding sequence is TGTGCCAGCAGTTTAAATGGGGGCGGTTATGGCTACACCTTC. Translated, it gives CASSLNGGGYGYTF.

A few counts support this clone. V and J are TRBV6-1 and TRBJ2-1; D perhaps matches TRBD2 (5 bases). Trimming cost V 3 bases and J 4 bases, with 10 bases left between them. The germline CDR1 and CDR2 sequences are MNHNS and SASEGT. There are 14 residues in the CDR3. The CDR3 sequence is CASSEAEEYNEQFF. The CDR3 DNA reads TGTGCCAGCAGTGAGGCGGAGGAATACAATGAGCAGTTCTTC.

This sequence joins TRBV4-1 and TRBJ2-3; a weak D match, TRBD2 (6 bases). The CDR3 spans 13 residues. Deletions cut 0 bases from V and 5 bases from J, with 6 bases between. Germline V CDR1 and CDR2: MGHRA, YSYEKL. DNA of the CDR3: TGCGCCAGCAGCCAAGAGGGACTAGATACGCAGTATTTT. Encoded protein: CASSQEGLDTQYF.

The rearrangement links TRBV12-5 to TRBJ2-7, with 10 bases matching TRBD2. The V and J ends lost 5 bases and 1 base, in that order; junction bases with no gene match: 2. This CDR3 is built from 14 residues. CDR1 is LGHNT and CDR2 is FRNRAP in the germline V gene. The CDR3 DNA reads as TGTGCTAGTGGTAGGACTAGCGGTTCCTACGAGCAGTACTTC. Protein sequence: CASGRTSGSYEQYF.